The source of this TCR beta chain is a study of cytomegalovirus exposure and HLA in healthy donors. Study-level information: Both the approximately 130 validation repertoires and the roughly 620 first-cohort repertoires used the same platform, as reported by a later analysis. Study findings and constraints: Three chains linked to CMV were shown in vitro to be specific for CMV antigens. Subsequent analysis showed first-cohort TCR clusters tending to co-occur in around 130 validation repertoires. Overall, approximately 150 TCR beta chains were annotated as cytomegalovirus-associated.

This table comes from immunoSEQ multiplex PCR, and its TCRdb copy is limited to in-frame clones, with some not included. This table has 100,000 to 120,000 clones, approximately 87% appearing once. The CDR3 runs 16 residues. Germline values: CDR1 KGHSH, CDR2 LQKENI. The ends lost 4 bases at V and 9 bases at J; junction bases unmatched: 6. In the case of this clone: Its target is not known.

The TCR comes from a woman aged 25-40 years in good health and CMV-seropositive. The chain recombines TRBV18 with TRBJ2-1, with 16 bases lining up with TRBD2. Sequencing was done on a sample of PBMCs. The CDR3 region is CASSQKGLAGGVEQFF. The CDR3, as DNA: TGTGCCAGCTCACAAAAGGGACTAGCGGGAGGGGTTGAGCAGTTCTTC.